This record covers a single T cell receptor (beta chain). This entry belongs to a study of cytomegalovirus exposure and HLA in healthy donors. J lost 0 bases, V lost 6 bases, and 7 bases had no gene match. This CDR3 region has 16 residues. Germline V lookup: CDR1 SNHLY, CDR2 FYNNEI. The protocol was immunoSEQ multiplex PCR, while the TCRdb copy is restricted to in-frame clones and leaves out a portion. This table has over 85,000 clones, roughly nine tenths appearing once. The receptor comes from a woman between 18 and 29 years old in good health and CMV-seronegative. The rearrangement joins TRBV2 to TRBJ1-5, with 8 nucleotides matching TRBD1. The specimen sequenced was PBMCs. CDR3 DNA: TGTGCCAGCAGCGATTCGGGACAGGATAGCAATCAGCCCCAGCATTTT. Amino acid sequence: CASSDSGQDSNQPQHF.